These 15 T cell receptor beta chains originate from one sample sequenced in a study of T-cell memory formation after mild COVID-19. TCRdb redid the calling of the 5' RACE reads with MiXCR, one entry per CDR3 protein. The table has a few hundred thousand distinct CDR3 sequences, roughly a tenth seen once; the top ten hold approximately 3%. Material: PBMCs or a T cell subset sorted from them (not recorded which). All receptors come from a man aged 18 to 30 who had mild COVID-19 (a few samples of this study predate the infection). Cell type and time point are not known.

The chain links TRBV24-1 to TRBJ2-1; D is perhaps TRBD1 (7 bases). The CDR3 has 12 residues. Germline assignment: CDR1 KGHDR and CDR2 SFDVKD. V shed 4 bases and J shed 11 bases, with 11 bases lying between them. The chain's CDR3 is CATSEAGGKQFF. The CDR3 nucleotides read TGTGCCACCAGTGAGGCAGGGGGGAAGCAGTTCTTC.

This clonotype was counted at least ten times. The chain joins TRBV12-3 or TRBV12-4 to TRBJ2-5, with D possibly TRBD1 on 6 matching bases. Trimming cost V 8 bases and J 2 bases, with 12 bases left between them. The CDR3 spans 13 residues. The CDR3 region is CASLRGQQETQYF. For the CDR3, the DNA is TGTGCCAGCTTACGGGGACAACAAGAGACCCAGTACTTC.

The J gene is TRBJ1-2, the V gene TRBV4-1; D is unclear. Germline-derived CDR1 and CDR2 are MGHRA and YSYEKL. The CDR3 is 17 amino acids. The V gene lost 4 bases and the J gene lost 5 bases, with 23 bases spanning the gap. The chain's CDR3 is CASSPLRAVSPRYGYTF. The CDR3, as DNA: TGCGCCAGCAGCCCCCTCCGGGCAGTCAGCCCAAGGTATGGCTACACCTTC.

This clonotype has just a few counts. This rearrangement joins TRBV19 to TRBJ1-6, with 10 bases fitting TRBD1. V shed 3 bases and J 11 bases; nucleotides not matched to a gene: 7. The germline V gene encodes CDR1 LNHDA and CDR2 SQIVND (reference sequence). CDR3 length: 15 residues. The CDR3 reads CASSISGQGNPPLHF. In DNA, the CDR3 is TGTGCCAGTAGTATCTCGGGACAGGGGAATCCACCCCTCCACTTT.

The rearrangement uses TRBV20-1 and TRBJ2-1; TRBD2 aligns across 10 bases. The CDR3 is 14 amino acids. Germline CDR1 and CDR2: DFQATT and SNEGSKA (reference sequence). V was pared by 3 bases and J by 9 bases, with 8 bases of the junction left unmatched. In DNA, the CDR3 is TGCAGTGCTAGCCCCCAGCGGGGGGGCCTTGAGCAGTTCTTC. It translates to CSASPQRGGLEQFF.

This CDR3 is CATSDNRAGELFF. The CDR3 DNA reads as TGTGCCACCAGTGATAACCGGGCTGGGGAGCTGTTTTTT. The genes are TRBV24-1 and TRBJ2-2; no definite D call. Germline assignment: CDR1 KGHDR and CDR2 SFDVKD. The CDR3 runs to 13 residues. V shed 3 bases and J shed 8 bases, with 9 bases lying between them.

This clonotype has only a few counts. The CDR3 loop is CASSQEAGGQETQYF. In nucleotides, the CDR3 is TGTGCCAGCTCTCAGGAAGCGGGGGGACAAGAGACCCAGTACTTC. The J gene is TRBJ2-5, the V gene TRBV18, with 9 positions matching TRBD2. V was clipped by 6 bases and J by 2 bases; unmatched bases: 7. Germline loops: CDR1 KGHSH, CDR2 LQKENI. This CDR3 is 15 amino acids long.

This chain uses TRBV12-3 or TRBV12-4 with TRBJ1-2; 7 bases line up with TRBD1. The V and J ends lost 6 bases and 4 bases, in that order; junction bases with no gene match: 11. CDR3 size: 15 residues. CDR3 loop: CASRFGRGRSYGYTF. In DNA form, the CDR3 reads TGTGCCAGCAGGTTCGGCAGGGGGAGATCCTATGGCTACACCTTC.

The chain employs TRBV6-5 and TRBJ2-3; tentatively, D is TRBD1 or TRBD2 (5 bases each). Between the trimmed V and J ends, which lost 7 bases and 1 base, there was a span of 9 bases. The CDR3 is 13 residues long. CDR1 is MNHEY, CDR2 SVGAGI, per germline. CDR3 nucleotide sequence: TGTGCCAGCATCGGGGCTGGCACAGATACGCAGTATTTT. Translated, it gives CASIGAGTDTQYF.

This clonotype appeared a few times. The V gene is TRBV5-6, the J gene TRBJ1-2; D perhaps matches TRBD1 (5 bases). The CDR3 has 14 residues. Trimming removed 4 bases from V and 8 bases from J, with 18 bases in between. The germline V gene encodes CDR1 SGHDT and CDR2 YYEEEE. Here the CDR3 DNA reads TGTGCCAGCAGCAGCTTAACAGGACCCTGGGGCTACACCTTC. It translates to CASSSLTGPWGYTF.

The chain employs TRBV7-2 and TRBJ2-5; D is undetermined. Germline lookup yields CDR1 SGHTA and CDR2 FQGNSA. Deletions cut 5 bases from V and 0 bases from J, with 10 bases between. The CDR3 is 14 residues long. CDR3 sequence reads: CASSVGQDQETQYF. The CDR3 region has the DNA TGTGCCAGCAGCGTCGGGCAGGACCAAGAGACCCAGTACTTC.

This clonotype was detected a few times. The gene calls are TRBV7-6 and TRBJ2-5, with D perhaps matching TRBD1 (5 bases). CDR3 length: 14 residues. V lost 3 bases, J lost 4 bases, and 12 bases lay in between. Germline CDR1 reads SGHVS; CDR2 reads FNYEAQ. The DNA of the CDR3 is TGTGCCAGCAGCTTGCTAGGGGAAGGAGAGACCCAGTACTTC. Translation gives CASSLLGEGETQYF.

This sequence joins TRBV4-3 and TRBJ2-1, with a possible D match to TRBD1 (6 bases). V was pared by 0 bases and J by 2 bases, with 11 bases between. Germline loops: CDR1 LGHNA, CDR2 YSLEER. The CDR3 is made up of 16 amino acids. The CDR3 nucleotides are TGCGCCAGCAGCCAAGATAGACAGGAGGCCTACAATGAGCAGTTCTTC. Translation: CASSQDRQEAYNEQFF.

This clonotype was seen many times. The CDR3 region is CSARSGGRRDTEAFF. Written as DNA, the CDR3 is TGCAGTGCTAGATCGGGGGGAAGACGGGACACTGAAGCTTTCTTT. J is TRBJ1-1 and V is TRBV20-1; tentatively, D is TRBD1 (5 bases). Germline CDR1 reads DFQATT; CDR2 reads SNEGSKA (reference sequence). This CDR3 contains 15 residues. Trimming took off 2 bases at V and 3 bases at J, with 16 bases between the two ends.

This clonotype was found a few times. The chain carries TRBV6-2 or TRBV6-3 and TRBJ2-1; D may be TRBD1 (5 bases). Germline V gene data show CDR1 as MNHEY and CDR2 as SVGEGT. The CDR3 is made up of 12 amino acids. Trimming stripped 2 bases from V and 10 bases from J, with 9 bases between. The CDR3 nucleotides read TGTGCCAGCAGTTACAGGCCAGGGGAGCAGTTCTTC. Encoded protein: CASSYRPGEQFF.